This T cell receptor beta chain was recovered during a study of blood T cell repertoires in COVID-19. Study as a whole: Both acute and convalescent COVID-19 samples were obtained from the United States, Italy and Spain. Sources were T cells, B-cell-depleted T cells, or PBMCs; the material itself was cDNA or gDNA.

Study processing details: Estimation of nucleated cell counts relied on the amplification of reference gene primers. Data came from immunoSEQ multiplex PCR; TCRdb stores just in-frame clones and leaves some out. V, J and clone size were drawn from that table, and D and trimming were deduced from the DNA. The profile shows about 74,000 clones, 90% of them singletons. The sequencing sample was made of peripheral blood. The TCR sequence derives from a woman between 45 and 60 years old in a cohort sampled during active COVID-19.

This chain's CDR3 is CALDSTGELFF. The CDR3 DNA is TGTGCCTTGGACTCCACCGGGGAGCTGTTTTTT. The chain employs TRBV30 and TRBJ2-2, with a weak D call TRBD2 (5 bases). Germline V lookup: CDR1 GTSNPN, CDR2 SVGIG (reference sequence). This CDR3 is built from 11 residues. The ends were cut back, 7 bases at V and 4 bases at J, with 7 bases in the middle.